This TCR beta chain was sequenced in a study of T-cell reconstitution after alpha-beta-depleted transplantation in children. General study points: Surviving thymic progenitors and recipient T cells were the source of high TCRbeta diversity at day 60 in some patients. Approximately two months post-transplant, alpha-beta T cells reportedly originated from several hundred expanded graft clones. T-cell counts and diversity at one year post-transplant came mainly from newly produced T cells.

As regards this clonotype: The target antigen is unknown.

It was with unique molecular identifiers that the TCRbeta library was prepared. MiXCR was run by TCRdb on the PCR reads, yielding one entry per CDR3 protein. Of about 200,000 distinct CDR3 sequences listed, about 8.4% are singletons. The CDR3 covers 14 residues. Germline loops: CDR1 SQVTM, CDR2 ANQGSEA. V shed 3 bases, J shed 7 bases, and the junction held 10 bases outside the gene matches. This chain links TRBV29-1 with TRBJ2-5; 8 positions match TRBD2. The source of this sequence is a male patient aged 2 to 9 who had a stem cell transplant for acute myeloid leukemia, so the T cells may come from the graft donor. Sequenced here: PBMCs, mostly from graft donor cells, sampled 360 days after TCRalphabeta/CD19-depleted stem cell transplant. Here the CDR3 reads CSVDLRGVGATQYF. As DNA, the CDR3 is TGCAGCGTTGATCTGCGGGGGGTCGGGGCGACCCAGTACTTC.